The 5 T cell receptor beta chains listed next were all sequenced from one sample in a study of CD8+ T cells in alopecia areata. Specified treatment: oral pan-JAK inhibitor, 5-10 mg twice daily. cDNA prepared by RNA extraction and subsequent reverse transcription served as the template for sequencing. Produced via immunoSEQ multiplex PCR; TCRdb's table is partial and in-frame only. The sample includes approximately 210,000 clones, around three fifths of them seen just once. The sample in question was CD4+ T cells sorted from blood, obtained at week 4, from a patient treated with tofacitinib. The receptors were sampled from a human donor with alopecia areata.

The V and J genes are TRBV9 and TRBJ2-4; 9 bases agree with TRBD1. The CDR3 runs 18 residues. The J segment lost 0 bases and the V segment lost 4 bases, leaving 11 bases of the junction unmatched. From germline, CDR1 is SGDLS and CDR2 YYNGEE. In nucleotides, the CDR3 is TGTGCCAGCAGCCCTCCGTCCGGGACAGGGATAGCCAAAAACATTCAGTACTTC. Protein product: CASSPPSGTGIAKNIQYF.

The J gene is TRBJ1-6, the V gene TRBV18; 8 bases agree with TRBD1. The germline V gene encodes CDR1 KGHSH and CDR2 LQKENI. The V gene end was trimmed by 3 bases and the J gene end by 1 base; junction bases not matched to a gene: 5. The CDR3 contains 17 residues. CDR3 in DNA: TGTGCCAGCTCACCGGACAGGGTCAGGTCCTATAATTCACCCCTCCACTTT. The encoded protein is CASSPDRVRSYNSPLHF.

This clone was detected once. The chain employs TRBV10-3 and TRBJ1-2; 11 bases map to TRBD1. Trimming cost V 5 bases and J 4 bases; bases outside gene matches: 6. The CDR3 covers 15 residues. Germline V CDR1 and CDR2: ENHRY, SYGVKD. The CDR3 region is CAISPDRGLVYGYTF. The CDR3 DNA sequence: TGTGCCATCAGTCCGGACAGGGGGCTTGTCTATGGCTACACCTTC.

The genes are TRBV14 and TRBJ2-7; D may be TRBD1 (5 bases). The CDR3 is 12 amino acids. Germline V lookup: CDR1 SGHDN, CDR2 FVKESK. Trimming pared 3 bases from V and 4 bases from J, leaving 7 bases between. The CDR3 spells CASSHRVYEQYF. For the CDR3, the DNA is TGTGCCAGCAGCCACAGGGTTTACGAGCAGTACTTC. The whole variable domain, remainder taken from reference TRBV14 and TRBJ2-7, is EAGVTQFPSHSVIEKGQTVTLRCDPISGHDNLYWYRRVMGKEIKFLLHFVKESKQDESGMPNNRFLAERTGGTYSTLKVQPAELEDSGVYFCASSHRVYEQYFGPGTRLTVT.

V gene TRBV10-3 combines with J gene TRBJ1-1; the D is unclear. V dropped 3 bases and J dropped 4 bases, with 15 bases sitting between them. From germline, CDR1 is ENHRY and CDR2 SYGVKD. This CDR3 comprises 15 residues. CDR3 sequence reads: CAISENPMGSTEAFF. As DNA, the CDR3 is TGTGCCATCAGTGAAAACCCAATGGGAAGCACTGAAGCTTTCTTT.